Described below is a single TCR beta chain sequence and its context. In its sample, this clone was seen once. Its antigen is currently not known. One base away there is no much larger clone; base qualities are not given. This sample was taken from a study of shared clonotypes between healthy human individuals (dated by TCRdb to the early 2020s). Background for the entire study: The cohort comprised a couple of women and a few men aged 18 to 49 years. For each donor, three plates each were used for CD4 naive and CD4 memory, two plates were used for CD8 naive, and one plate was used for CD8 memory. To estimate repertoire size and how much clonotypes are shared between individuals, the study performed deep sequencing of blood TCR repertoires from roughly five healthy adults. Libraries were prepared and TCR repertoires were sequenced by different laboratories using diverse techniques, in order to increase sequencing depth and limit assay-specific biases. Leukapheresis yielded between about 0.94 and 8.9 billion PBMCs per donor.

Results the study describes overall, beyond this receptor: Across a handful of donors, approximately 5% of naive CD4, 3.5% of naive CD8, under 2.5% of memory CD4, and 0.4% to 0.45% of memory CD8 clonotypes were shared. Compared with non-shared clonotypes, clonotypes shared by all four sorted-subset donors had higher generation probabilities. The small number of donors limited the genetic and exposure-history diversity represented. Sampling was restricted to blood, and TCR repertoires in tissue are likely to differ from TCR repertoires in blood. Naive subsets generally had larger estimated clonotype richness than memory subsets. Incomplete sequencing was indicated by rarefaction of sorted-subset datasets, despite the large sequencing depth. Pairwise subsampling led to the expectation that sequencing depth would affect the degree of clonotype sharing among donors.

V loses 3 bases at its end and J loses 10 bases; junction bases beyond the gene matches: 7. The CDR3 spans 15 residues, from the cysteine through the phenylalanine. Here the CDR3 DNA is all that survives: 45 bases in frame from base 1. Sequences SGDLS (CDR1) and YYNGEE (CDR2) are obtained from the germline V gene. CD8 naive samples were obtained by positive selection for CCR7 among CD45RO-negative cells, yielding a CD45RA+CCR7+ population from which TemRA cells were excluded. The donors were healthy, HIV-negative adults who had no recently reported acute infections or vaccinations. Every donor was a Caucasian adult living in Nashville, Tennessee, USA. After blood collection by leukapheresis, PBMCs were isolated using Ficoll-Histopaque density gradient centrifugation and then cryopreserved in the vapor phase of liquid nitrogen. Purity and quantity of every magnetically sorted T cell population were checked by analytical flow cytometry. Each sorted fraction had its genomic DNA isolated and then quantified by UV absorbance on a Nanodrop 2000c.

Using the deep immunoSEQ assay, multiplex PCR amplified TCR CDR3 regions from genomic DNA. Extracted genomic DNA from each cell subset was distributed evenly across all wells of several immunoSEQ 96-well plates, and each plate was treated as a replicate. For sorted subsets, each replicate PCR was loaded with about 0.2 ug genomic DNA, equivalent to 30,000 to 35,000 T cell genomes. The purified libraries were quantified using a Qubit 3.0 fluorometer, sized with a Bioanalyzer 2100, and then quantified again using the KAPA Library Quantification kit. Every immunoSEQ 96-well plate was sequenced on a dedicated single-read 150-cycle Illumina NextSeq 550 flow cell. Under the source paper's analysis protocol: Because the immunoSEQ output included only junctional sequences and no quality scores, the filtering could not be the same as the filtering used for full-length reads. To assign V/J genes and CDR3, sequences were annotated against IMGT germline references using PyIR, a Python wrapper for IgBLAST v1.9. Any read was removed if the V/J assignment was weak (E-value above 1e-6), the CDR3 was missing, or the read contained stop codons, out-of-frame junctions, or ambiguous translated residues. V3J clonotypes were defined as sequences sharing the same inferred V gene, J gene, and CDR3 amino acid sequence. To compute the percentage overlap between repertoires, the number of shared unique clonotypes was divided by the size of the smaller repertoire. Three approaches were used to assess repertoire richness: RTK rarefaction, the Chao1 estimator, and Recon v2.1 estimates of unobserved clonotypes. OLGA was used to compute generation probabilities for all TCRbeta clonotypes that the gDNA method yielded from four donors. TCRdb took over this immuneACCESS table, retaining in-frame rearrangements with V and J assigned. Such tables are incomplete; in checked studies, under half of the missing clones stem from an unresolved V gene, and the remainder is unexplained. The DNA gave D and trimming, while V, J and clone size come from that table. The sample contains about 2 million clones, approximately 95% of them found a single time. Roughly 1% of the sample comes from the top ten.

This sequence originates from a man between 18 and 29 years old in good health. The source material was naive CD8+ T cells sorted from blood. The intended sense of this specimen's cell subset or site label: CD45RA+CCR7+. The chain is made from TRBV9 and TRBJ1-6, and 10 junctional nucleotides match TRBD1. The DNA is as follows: TGTGCCAGCAGCGGACCGGGACAGGGGTTGTCACCCCTCCACTTT. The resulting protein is CASSGPGQGLSPLHF.